This TCR beta chain is drawn from a study of blood T cell repertoires in COVID-19. Study-wide context: T cells, B-cell-depleted T cells, or PBMCs provided the cDNA or gDNA that served as material.

Authors' analysis steps: The authors estimated nucleated cell counts from reference gene primer amplification. Using immunoSEQ multiplex PCR, the repertoire was profiled, and TCRdb retains in-frame clones only, with some absent. D and trimming come from the DNA, and the V and J calls and clone size come from that table. The sample has 200,000 to 250,000 clones, 83% seen once. This receptor was taken from a woman in her seventies with active or convalescent COVID-19. Material for sequencing was peripheral blood.

CDR3 loop: CASTLEGGPSETQYF. In nucleotides, the CDR3 is TGTGCCAGCACCCTAGAGGGAGGGCCCTCGGAGACCCAGTACTTC. The V gene is TRBV5-5, the J gene TRBJ2-5, with 7 bases matching TRBD2. The length of the CDR3 is 15 residues. Germline trimming cut 6 bases from V and 5 bases from J; bases unmatched to any gene: 13. Germline V gives CDR1 SGHKS, CDR2 YYEKEE (reference sequence).